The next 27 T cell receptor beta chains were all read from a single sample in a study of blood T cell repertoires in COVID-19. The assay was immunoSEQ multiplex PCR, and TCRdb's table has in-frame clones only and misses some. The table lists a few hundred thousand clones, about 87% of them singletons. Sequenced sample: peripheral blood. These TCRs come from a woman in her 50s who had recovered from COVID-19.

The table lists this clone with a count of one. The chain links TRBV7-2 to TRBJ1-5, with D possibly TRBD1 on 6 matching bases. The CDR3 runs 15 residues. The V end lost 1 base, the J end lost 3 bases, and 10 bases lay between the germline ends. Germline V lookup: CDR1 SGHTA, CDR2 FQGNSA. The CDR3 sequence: CASSLDGQNNQPQHF. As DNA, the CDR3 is TGTGCCAGCAGCTTAGACGGACAGAACAATCAGCCCCAGCATTTT. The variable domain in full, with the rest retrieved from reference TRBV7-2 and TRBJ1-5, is GAGVSQSPSNKVTEKGKDVELRCDPISGHTALYWYRQSLGQGLEFLIYFQGNSAPDKSGLPSDRFSAERTGGSVSTLTIQRTQQEDSAVYLCASSLDGQNNQPQHFGDGTRLSIL.

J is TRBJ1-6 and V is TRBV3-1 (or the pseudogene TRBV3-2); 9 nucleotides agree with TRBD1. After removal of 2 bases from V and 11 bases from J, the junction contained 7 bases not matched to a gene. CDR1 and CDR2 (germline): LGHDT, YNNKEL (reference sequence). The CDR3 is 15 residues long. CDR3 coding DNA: TGTGCCAGCAGCCAATTAGGGACAGGGAAGGCACCCCTCCACTTT. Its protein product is CASSQLGTGKAPLHF.

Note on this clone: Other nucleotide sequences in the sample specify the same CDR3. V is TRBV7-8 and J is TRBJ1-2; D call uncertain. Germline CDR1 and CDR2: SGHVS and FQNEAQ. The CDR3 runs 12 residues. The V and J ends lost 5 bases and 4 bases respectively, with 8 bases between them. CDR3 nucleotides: TGTGCCAGCAGCCTCGGAGGCTATGGCTACACCTTC. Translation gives CASSLGGYGYTF.

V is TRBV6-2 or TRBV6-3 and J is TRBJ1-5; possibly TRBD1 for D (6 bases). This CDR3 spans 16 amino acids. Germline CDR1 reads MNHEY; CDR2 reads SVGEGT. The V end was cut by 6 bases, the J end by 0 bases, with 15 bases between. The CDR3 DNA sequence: TGTGCCAGCAGCTCCGGGACATCAGGTAGCAATCAGCCCCAGCATTTT. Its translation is CASSSGTSGSNQPQHF.

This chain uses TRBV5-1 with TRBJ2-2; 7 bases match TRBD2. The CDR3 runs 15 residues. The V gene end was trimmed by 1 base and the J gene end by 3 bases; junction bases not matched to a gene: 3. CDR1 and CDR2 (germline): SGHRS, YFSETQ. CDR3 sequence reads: CASSLFSGYTGELFF. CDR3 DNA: TGCGCCAGCAGCTTGTTTAGCGGGTACACCGGGGAGCTGTTTTTT.

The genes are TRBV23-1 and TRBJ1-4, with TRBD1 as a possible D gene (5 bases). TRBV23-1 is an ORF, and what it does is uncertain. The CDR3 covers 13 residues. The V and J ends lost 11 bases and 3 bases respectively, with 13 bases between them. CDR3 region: CAGPRDPNEKLFF. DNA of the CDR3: TGCGCCGGCCCCAGGGATCCTAATGAAAAACTGTTTTTT.

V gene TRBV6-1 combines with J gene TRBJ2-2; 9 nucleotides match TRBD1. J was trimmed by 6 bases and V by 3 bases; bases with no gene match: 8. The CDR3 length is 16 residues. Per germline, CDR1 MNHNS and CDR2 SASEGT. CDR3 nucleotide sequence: TGTGCCAGCAGTGACCCCCGGGGACAGGGAGCCGGGGAGCTGTTTTTT. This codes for CASSDPRGQGAGELFF.

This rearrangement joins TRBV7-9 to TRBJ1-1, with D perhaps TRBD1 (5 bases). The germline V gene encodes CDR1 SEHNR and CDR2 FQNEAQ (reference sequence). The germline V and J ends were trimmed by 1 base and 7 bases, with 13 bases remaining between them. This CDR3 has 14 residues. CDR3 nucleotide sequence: TGTGCCAGCAGCTTAGTCCTGACGCAGGGTGAAGCTTTCTTT. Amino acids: CASSLVLTQGEAFF.

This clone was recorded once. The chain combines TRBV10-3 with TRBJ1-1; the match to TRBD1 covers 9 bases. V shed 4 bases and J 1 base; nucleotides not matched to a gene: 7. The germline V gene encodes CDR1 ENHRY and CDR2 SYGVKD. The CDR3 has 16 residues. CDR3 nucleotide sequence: TGTGCCATCAGTGCCGGGACAGGGTTTGGGAACACTGAAGCTTTCTTT. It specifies CAISAGTGFGNTEAFF.

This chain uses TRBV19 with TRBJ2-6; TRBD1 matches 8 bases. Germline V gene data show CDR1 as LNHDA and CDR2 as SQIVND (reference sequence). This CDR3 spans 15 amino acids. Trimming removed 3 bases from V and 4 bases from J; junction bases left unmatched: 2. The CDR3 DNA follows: TGTGCCAGTAGTATTCAGGGGGCCGGGGCCAACGTCCTGACTTTC. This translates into CASSIQGAGANVLTF.

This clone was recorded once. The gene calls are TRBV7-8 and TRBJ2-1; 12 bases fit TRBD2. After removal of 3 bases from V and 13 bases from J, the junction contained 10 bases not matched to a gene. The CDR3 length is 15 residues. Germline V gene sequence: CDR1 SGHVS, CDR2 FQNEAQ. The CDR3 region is CASSFLAGGPSFQFF. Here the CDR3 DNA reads TGTGCCAGCAGCTTCCTAGCGGGAGGGCCTAGTTTTCAGTTCTTC.

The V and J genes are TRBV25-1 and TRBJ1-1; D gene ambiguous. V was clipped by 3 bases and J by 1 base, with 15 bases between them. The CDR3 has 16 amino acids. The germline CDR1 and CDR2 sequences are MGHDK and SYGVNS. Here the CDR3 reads CASSDWSAHPNTEAFF. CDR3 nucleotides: TGTGCCAGCAGTGATTGGTCAGCGCATCCGAACACTGAAGCTTTCTTT.

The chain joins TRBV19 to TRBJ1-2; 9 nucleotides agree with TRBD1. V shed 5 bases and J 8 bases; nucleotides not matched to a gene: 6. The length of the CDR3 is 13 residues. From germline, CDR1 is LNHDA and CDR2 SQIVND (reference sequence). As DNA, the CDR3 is TGTGCCAGTAGTCCCGGGACAGGGCGCGGCTACACCTTC. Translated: CASSPGTGRGYTF.

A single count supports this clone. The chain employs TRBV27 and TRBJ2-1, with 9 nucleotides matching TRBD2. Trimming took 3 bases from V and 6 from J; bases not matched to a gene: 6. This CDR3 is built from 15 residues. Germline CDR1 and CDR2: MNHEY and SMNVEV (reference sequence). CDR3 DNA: TGTGCCAGCAGTTTCTCGGGACTAGCTCGCAATGAGCAGTTCTTC. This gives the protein CASSFSGLARNEQFF.

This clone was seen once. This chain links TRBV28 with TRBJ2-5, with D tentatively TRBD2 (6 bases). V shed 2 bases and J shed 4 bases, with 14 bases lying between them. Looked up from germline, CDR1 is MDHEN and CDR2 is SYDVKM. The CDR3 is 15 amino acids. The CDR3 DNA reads TGTGCCAGCAGTTTAGGCGGGGCTGGACGAGAGACCCAGTACTTC. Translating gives CASSLGGAGRETQYF.

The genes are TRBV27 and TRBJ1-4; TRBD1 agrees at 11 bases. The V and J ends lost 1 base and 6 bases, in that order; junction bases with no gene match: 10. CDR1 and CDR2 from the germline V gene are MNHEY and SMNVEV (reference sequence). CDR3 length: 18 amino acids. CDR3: CASSLYGAGQGADEKLFF. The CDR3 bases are TGTGCCAGCAGTTTATATGGAGCCGGACAGGGGGCGGATGAAAAACTGTTTTTT.

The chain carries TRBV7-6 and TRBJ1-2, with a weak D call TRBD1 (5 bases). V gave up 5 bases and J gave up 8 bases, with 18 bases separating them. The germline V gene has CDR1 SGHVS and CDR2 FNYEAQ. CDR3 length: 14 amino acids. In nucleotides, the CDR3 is TGTGCCAGCAGCCCTAGCGCCGGGGGACTAGGCTACACCTTC. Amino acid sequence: CASSPSAGGLGYTF.

The CDR3 protein is CASSHLGQRGGYTF. CDR3 nucleotide sequence: TGCGCCAGCAGCCATCTTGGACAGCGAGGGGGCTACACCTTC. V is TRBV4-3 and J is TRBJ1-2, with D possibly TRBD1 on 6 matching bases. Deletions cut 3 bases from V and 8 bases from J, with 16 bases between. The CDR3 contains 14 residues. Germline CDR1 and CDR2: LGHNA and YSLEER.

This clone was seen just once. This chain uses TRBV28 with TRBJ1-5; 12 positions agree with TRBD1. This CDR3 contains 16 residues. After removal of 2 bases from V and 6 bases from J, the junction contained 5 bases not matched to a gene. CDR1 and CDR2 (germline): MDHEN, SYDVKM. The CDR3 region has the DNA TGTGCCAGCAGTTTAGCCGGGACAGGGGGCGGTCAGCCCCAGCATTTT. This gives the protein CASSLAGTGGGQPQHF.

CDR3 region: CASSLQGGMNEKLFF. CDR3 DNA: TGTGCCAGCAGCTTACAGGGAGGGATGAATGAAAAACTGTTTTTT. The chain employs TRBV5-5 and TRBJ1-4; D is perhaps TRBD1 (6 bases). The CDR3 totals 15 residues. V was shortened by 2 bases and J by 5 bases, with 13 bases between the two germline ends. Germline V gene lookup returns CDR1 SGHKS and CDR2 YYEKEE (reference sequence).

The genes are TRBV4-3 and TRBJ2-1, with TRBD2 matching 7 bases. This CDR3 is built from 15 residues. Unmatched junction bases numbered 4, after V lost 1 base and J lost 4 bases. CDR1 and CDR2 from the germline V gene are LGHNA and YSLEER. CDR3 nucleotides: TGCGCCAGCAGCCAAGTGGGAGGGATTTACAATGAGCAGTTCTTC. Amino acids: CASSQVGGIYNEQFF.

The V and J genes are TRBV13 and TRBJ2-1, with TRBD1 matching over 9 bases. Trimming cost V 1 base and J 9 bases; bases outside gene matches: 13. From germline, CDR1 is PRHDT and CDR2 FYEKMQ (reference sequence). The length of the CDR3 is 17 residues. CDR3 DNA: TGTGCCAGCAGCTTAGCACTAGGGACAGGGAAGGTGGGTGAGCAGTTCTTC. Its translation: CASSLALGTGKVGEQFF.

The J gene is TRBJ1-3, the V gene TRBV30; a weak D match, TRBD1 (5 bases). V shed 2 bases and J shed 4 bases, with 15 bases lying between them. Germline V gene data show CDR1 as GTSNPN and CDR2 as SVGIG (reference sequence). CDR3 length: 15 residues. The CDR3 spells CAWSYRGVVGNTIYF. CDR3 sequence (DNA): TGTGCCTGGAGTTACCGGGGGGTCGTCGGAAACACCATATATTTT.

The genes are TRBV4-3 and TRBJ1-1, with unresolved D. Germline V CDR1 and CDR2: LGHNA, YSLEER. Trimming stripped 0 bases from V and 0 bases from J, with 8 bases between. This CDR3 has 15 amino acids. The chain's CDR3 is CASSQEATLNTEAFF. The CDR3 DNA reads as TGCGCCAGCAGCCAAGAAGCCACCTTGAACACTGAAGCTTTCTTT.

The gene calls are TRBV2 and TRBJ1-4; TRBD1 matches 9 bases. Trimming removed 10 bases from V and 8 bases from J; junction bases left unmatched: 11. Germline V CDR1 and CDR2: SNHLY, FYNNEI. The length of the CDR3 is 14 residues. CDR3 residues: CATLLDRGREKLFF. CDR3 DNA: TGTGCCACACTCTTGGACAGGGGTAGGGAAAAACTGTTTTTT.

Written as DNA, the CDR3 is TGTGCCAGCAGTTATAGACAGGGGGGGACAGATACGCAGTATTTT. It translates to CASSYRQGGTDTQYF. The V and J genes are TRBV6-6 and TRBJ2-3, with 9 bases lining up with TRBD1. There are 15 residues in the CDR3. Germline V gene sequence: CDR1 MNHNY, CDR2 SVGAGI (reference sequence). J gave up 3 bases and V 3 bases, and 4 bases lay outside the gene matches.

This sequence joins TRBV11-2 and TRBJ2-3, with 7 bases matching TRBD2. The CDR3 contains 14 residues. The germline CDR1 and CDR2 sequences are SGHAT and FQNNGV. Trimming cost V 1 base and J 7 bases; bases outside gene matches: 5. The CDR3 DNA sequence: TGTGCCAGCAGCTTAGGGGGGAGGGCGAATACGCAGTATTTT. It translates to CASSLGGRANTQYF.